This paragraph covers one TCR beta chain sequence. The data were taken from a study of cytotoxic CD8 clonotypes in ibrutinib-treated CLL. The CDR3 spans 15 residues. Trimming took off 3 bases at V and 3 bases at J, with 15 bases between the two ends. Germline loops: CDR1 LNHDA, CDR2 SQIVND (reference sequence). The data were produced by immunoSEQ multiplex PCR, yet TCRdb's version contains in-frame clones alone and is incomplete. Of under 300,000 clones listed, approximately 79% are singletons. This TCR was recovered from a human donor with chronic lymphocytic leukemia. Source: PBMCs, taken at disease progression, from a patient treated with ibrutinib. The rearrangement uses TRBV19 and TRBJ2-7, with D maybe TRBD2 (6 bases). The CDR3 region has the DNA TGTGCCAGTAGTATGTCGGGCGGGGAAATCTACGAGCAGTACTTC. Residues: CASSMSGGEIYEQYF.